This T cell receptor beta chain was found in a study of beta chain features in type 1 diabetes. Whole-study findings and limits: PCR might preferentially amplify shorter templates, equally in patients and controls. Junctions at VDJ sites from type 1 diabetes patients had fewer insertions and more deletions.

Expressed TCRB transcripts were sequenced after all isolated RNA was converted to cDNA. The method was immunoSEQ multiplex PCR; TCRdb's version includes in-frame clones alone and lacks a portion of them. The table has around 500,000 clones, more than 9.5% seen once; the top ten hold 0.045% to 0.05%. Deletions cut 7 bases from V and 3 bases from J, with 19 bases between. The CDR3 is made up of 16 amino acids. Germline V gene data show CDR1 as SGHAT and CDR2 as FQNNGV. CD45RO/CCR7/CD25/CD127/CD95/CD27 sorting isolated CD4+ naive, central memory, regulatory and stem cell-like memory cells. Remarks on this clone: Its antigen is undetermined.

The clonotype originates from a woman in her late teens or twenties in good health. The rearrangement uses TRBV11-2 and TRBJ2-1; D might be TRBD1 or TRBD2, each matching 5 bases. Sequencing was done on a sample of naive CD4+ T cells from blood. CDR3 nucleotides: TGTGCCAGCACCCTTTACGCAGGGACCCTCTACAATGAGCAGTTCTTC. Protein sequence: CASTLYAGTLYNEQFF.